Presented here are 17 T cell receptor beta chains from one specimen sequenced in a study of technical replicates of blood from a few donors. The protocol was immunoSEQ multiplex PCR, while the TCRdb copy is restricted to in-frame clones and leaves out a portion. The repertoire holds 60,000 to 85,000 clones, with 90% to 95% as singletons. Material for sequencing was T cells isolated from PBMCs. These receptors came from a human donor in good health.

This clone was seen a single time. The genes are TRBV19 and TRBJ2-7, with 10 bases that match TRBD2. Germline trimming cut 1 base from V and 1 base from J; bases unmatched to any gene: 4. Germline CDR1 is LNHDA and CDR2 is SQIVND (reference sequence). This CDR3 is built from 16 residues. The CDR3 region has the DNA TGTGCCAGTAGTATAGTAGGACTAGCGGATTCCTACGAGCAGTACTTC. Protein product: CASSIVGLADSYEQYF.

The chain recombines TRBV5-1 with TRBJ2-2; 11 bases are shared with TRBD2. With 1 base clipped from V and 6 bases from J, the junction kept 5 bases outside the gene matches. The CDR3 is made up of 16 amino acids. Per the germline V gene, CDR1 is SGHRS and CDR2 is YFSETQ. The CDR3 nucleotides are TGCGCCAGCAGCTTGACCCTAGCGGGAGGCTCCGGGGAGCTGTTTTTT. It encodes CASSLTLAGGSGELFF.

The rearrangement joins TRBV7-3 to TRBJ2-2; no firm D call. Deletions cut 2 bases from V and 0 bases from J, with 13 bases between. The CDR3 extends over 17 amino acids. Germline V lookup: CDR1 SGHTA, CDR2 FQGTGA. CDR3 region: CASSLHGGNANTGELFF. CDR3 sequence (DNA): TGTGCCAGCAGCTTACATGGCGGAAACGCGAACACCGGGGAGCTGTTTTTT.

The V call is TRBV5-4, the J call TRBJ2-3; no definite D call. The CDR3 consists of 13 residues. V lost 0 bases and J lost 5, with 7 bases in between. Looked up from germline, CDR1 is SGHNT and CDR2 is YYREEE (reference sequence). CDR3 loop: CASSLGAEDTQYF. The CDR3 DNA sequence: TGTGCCAGCAGCTTGGGGGCAGAAGATACGCAGTATTTT.

The V gene is TRBV28, the J gene TRBJ1-2; 11 bases map to TRBD1. CDR1 and CDR2 from the germline V gene are MDHEN and SYDVKM. The CDR3 consists of 15 residues. J gave up 5 bases and V 5 bases, and 7 bases lay outside the gene matches. In DNA form, the CDR3 reads TGTGCCAGCAGTCCGGATGGACAGGGGGCATATGGCTACACCTTC. This encodes CASSPDGQGAYGYTF.

The V gene is TRBV19, the J gene TRBJ2-7, with TRBD2 matching 7 bases. CDR3 length: 16 amino acids. With 3 bases clipped from V and 3 bases from J, the junction kept 11 bases outside the gene matches. Looked up from germline, CDR1 is LNHDA and CDR2 is SQIVND (reference sequence). The CDR3 bases are TGTGCCAGTAGTATCCCGGGGGGTCAAGGGGTCTACGAGCAGTACTTC. Protein: CASSIPGGQGVYEQYF.

The CDR3 nucleotides are TGTGCCAGCAGTTTACCGCGGACAGGTCTAATCTCTGGGGCCAACGTCCTGACTTTC. Translated, it gives CASSLPRTGLISGANVLTF. The chain uses TRBV27 and TRBJ2-6; the match to TRBD1 covers 7 bases. Germline loops: CDR1 MNHEY, CDR2 SMNVEV (reference sequence). This CDR3 region has 19 residues. The V and J ends lost 2 bases and 0 bases, in that order; junction bases with no gene match: 10.

The chain couples TRBV29-1 to TRBJ1-1; 8 bases agree with TRBD1. Unmatched junction bases numbered 8, after V lost 7 bases and J lost 4 bases. Per germline, CDR1 SQVTM and CDR2 ANQGSEA. This CDR3 is 13 amino acids long. In DNA, the CDR3 is TGCAGCGGCTCCAGGGGGCGCAGCACTGAAGCTTTCTTT. Its translation: CSGSRGRSTEAFF. Variable domain in full (rest from reference TRBV29-1 and TRBJ1-1): SAVISQKPSRDICQRGTSLTIQCQVDSQVTMMFWYRQQPGQSLTLIATANQGSEATYESGFVIDKFPISRPNLTFSTLTVSNMSPEDSSIYLCSGSRGRSTEAFFGQGTRLTVV.

The chain joins TRBV2 to TRBJ2-3; D is unclear. Germline CDR1 SNHLY, CDR2 FYNNEI. This CDR3 contains 14 residues. V was cut by 1 base and J by 6 bases, with 11 bases left in between. The CDR3 protein is CASSEGQIPDTQYF. The CDR3 coding sequence is TGTGCCAGCAGTGAAGGGCAGATCCCCGATACGCAGTATTTT.

The chain joins TRBV5-8 to TRBJ1-5; a weak D match, TRBD1 (5 bases). The CDR3 length is 15 residues. In germline, CDR1 is SGHTS, CDR2 YDEGEE. Trimming removed 1 base from V and 2 bases from J, with 10 bases in between. CDR3 sequence reads: CASSLRGLGNQPQHF. In nucleotides, the CDR3 is TGTGCCAGCAGCTTGAGGGGACTCGGCAATCAGCCCCAGCATTTT.

The rearrangement links TRBV19 to TRBJ2-7, with 8 positions matching TRBD2. Germline loops: CDR1 LNHDA, CDR2 SQIVND (reference sequence). The ends lost 3 bases at V and 3 bases at J; junction bases unmatched: 4. The CDR3 runs to 14 residues. CDR3 protein: CASSISGDLYEQYF. The CDR3 nucleotides read TGTGCCAGTAGTATTAGCGGGGACCTCTACGAGCAGTACTTC.

The genes are TRBV19 and TRBJ1-2, with 8 nucleotides matching TRBD1. V lost 8 bases to trimming and J lost 4 bases; unmatched junction nucleotides: 12. Germline assignment: CDR1 LNHDA and CDR2 SQIVND (reference sequence). The CDR3 totals 15 residues. In DNA, the CDR3 is TGTGCCAGTCTACCCTCGACAGGGGCCGGCTATGGCTACACCTTC. Translated, it gives CASLPSTGAGYGYTF. Together with reference TRBV19 and TRBJ1-2, the CDR3 gives the full variable domain: DGGITQSPKYLFRKEGQNVTLSCEQNLNHDAMYWYRQDPGQGLRLIYYSQIVNDFQKGDIAEGYSVSREKKESFPLTVTSAQKNPTAFYLCASLPSTGAGYGYTFGSGTRLTVV.

This clone was seen a handful of times. This rearrangement joins TRBV27 to TRBJ1-1; 8 nucleotides line up with TRBD1. With 6 bases clipped from V and 3 bases from J, the junction kept 3 bases outside the gene matches. CDR3 size: 13 residues. From germline, CDR1 is MNHEY and CDR2 SMNVEV (reference sequence). The CDR3 loop reads CASRQDRDTEAFF. The CDR3 DNA reads TGTGCCAGCAGACAGGACAGGGACACTGAAGCTTTCTTT.

The rearrangement uses TRBV4-3 and TRBJ2-1; 7 bases align to TRBD2. The CDR3 contains 15 residues. CDR1 and CDR2 (germline): LGHNA, YSLEER. The J segment lost 5 bases and the V segment lost 2 bases, leaving 6 bases of the junction unmatched. Here the CDR3 reads CASSQLLAYHNEQFF. The CDR3 DNA is TGCGCCAGCAGCCAACTACTAGCGTATCACAATGAGCAGTTCTTC.

The chain recombines TRBV27 with TRBJ2-3; 13 bases are a match to TRBD2. There are 18 residues in the CDR3. The V gene end was trimmed by 5 bases and the J gene end by 3 bases; junction bases not matched to a gene: 11. Germline V gene sequence: CDR1 MNHEY, CDR2 SMNVEV (reference sequence). CDR3 DNA sequence: TGTGCCAGCAGTCTTACAGGACTAGCGGGAGTAAGAACAGATACGCAGTATTTT. This encodes CASSLTGLAGVRTDTQYF.

The chain couples TRBV6-5 to TRBJ2-2; D possibly corresponds to TRBD2 (5 bases). The CDR3 has 16 residues. Trimming removed 0 bases at V and 5 bases at J, with 13 bases between. The germline V gene has CDR1 MNHEY and CDR2 SVGAGI. The CDR3 reads CASSYSVGEWTGELFF. The DNA of the CDR3 is TGTGCCAGCAGTTACTCCGTGGGAGAATGGACCGGGGAGCTGTTTTTT.

The chain has TRBV7-2 and TRBJ2-1; 8 positions match TRBD1. This CDR3 contains 12 residues. The V segment lost 5 bases and the J segment 6 bases; nucleotides outside the gene matches: 0. In germline, CDR1 is SGHTA, CDR2 FQGNSA. The CDR3 reads CASSGTGNEQFF. CDR3 bases: TGTGCCAGCAGCGGGACAGGCAATGAGCAGTTCTTC.